This is a list of T cell receptor beta chains from one sample in a study of blood T cell repertoires in COVID-19. TCRdb's table, derived via immunoSEQ multiplex PCR, lists solely in-frame clones and lacks some. The sample yields about 220,000 clones, 82% seen once. Specimen: peripheral blood. The receptors derive from a woman of 80 years or more with acute or convalescent COVID-19. Both conserved end residues are part of each CDR3.

cdr3_length: 12; v_call: TRBV29-1; j_call: TRBJ1-1; cdr3_aa: CSVAGMSTEAFF
cdr3_length: 15; v_call: TRBV6-5; j_call: TRBJ1-1; cdr3_aa: CASSHRGKVDTEAFF
cdr3_length: 13; v_call: TRBV7-2; j_call: TRBJ1-1; cdr3_aa: CASSFSVNTEAFF
cdr3_length: 16; v_call: TRBV9; j_call: TRBJ2-2; cdr3_aa: CASNTAMTGGTGELFF
cdr3_length: 12; v_call: TRBV9; j_call: TRBJ2-1; cdr3_aa: CASSDVGNEQFF
cdr3_length: 17; v_call: TRBV7-2; j_call: TRBJ2-2; cdr3_aa: CASSLDGTGRNTGELFF
cdr3_length: 14; v_call: TRBV9; j_call: TRBJ1-2; cdr3_aa: CASKRDRGLYGYTF
cdr3_length: 12; v_call: TRBV6-2/TRBV6-3; j_call: TRBJ1-2; cdr3_aa: CASSSTRDRYTF
cdr3_length: 15; v_call: TRBV14; j_call: TRBJ2-1; cdr3_aa: CASSQFRDRANEQFF
cdr3_length: 16; v_call: TRBV2; j_call: TRBJ1-1; cdr3_aa: CASTYGPGGINTEAFF
cdr3_length: 13; v_call: TRBV12-3/TRBV12-4; j_call: TRBJ2-3; cdr3_aa: CASRRGRRDTQYF
cdr3_length: 15; v_call: TRBV7-9; j_call: TRBJ2-1; cdr3_aa: CASSLALAGDNEQFF
cdr3_length: 16; v_call: TRBV5-8; j_call: TRBJ2-6; cdr3_aa: CASSLIRGSGANVLTF
cdr3_length: 17; v_call: TRBV11-2; j_call: TRBJ1-2; cdr3_aa: CASSFSRTGNNRYGYTF
cdr3_length: 17; v_call: TRBV3-1/TRBV3-2; j_call: TRBJ2-7; cdr3_aa: CASSQRQPGTGSSEQYF
cdr3_length: 18; v_call: TRBV7-9; j_call: TRBJ1-4; cdr3_aa: CASSLAYRQTGVSEKLFF
cdr3_length: 18; v_call: TRBV4-1; j_call: TRBJ2-5; cdr3_aa: CASSQVLAGGISQETQYF
cdr3_length: 13; v_call: TRBV9; j_call: TRBJ1-3; cdr3_aa: CASSLGLENTIYF
cdr3_length: 11; v_call: TRBV20-1; j_call: TRBJ1-3; cdr3_aa: CSASNGYTIYF
cdr3_length: 15; v_call: TRBV5-4; j_call: TRBJ2-1; cdr3_aa: CASSLASGGYNEQFF
cdr3_length: 12; v_call: TRBV24-1; j_call: TRBJ2-7; cdr3_aa: CATSDTLDEQYF
cdr3_length: 11; v_call: TRBV20-1; j_call: TRBJ2-1; cdr3_aa: CSATGYNEQFF
cdr3_length: 15; v_call: TRBV7-9; j_call: TRBJ2-5; cdr3_aa: CASSAPATGKETQYF
cdr3_length: 12; v_call: TRBV6-5; j_call: TRBJ1-2; cdr3_aa: CASKGQDYGYTF
cdr3_length: 13; v_call: TRBV3-1/TRBV3-2; j_call: TRBJ1-2; cdr3_aa: CASSPGHHYGYTF
cdr3_length: 13; v_call: TRBV30; j_call: TRBJ1-1; cdr3_aa: CAWSRQRGTEAFF
cdr3_length: 13; v_call: TRBV7-9; j_call: TRBJ1-1; cdr3_aa: CASSLGVEGGAFF